This TCR beta chain was sequenced during a study of Tregs in tolerant kidney transplant recipients. Related graft donors supplied nonmyeloablative bone marrow transplants, and mixed chimerism was transient. V dropped 3 bases and J dropped 3 bases, with 12 bases sitting between them. Germline CDR1 and CDR2: SEHNR and FQNEAQ (reference sequence). The length of the CDR3 is 15 residues. Notes on the study in general: The small number of patients limits these findings pending further validation. Expanding Tregs on activated donor B cells appeared to best identify donor-specific TCRbeta clones. Nucleotide sequences could not be compared across some patients' samples due to primer changes. No direct test of biological reproducibility was done here.

Generated by immunoSEQ multiplex PCR, the TCRdb table keeps only in-frame clones and is missing some. In all, the sample yields around 10,000 clones. Regarding this clone: The antigen remains undetermined. The read ends 3 residues early relative to the CDR3; the germline J gene fills the gap.

This chain joins TRBV7-9 and TRBJ2-1; TRBD2 might be the D (6 bases). This TCR was recovered from a human patient who received a combined kidney and bone marrow transplant. Some T cells may be the graft donor's. The sequences come from CD8+ T cells from blood (PBMCs), collected 24 months after the transplant. The DNA read from the CDR3 is TGTGCCAGCAGCTTGACCCCGACTAGCTACAATGAG. Translation: CASSLTPTSYNE. The complete CDR3 sequence is CASSLTPTSYNEQFF.